The 20 T cell receptor beta chains below come from one sample, sequenced in a study of T-cell memory formation after mild COVID-19. Each CDR3 protein gets one entry after TCRdb re-called the 5' RACE reads with MiXCR. The sample contains over 45,000 distinct CDR3 sequences, over 8.5% of which appear only once. Material: PBMCs or a T cell subset sorted from them (not recorded which). Receptors originate from an adult woman who had mild COVID-19 (a few samples of this study predate the infection). Cell type and time point are not known.

This clonotype appeared many times. CDR3 loop: CASSSRDQGETQYF. CDR3 DNA: TGTGCCAGCAGCTCACGGGACCAAGGGGAGACCCAGTACTTC. The chain employs TRBV7-8 and TRBJ2-5, with D possibly being TRBD1 or TRBD2 (5 bases each). V was pared by 4 bases and J by 5 bases, with 14 bases between. This CDR3 contains 14 residues. Germline V gene sequence: CDR1 SGHVS, CDR2 FQNEAQ.

This clonotype was seen more than once but under ten times. This chain joins TRBV6-2 or TRBV6-3 and TRBJ2-1; possible D gene TRBD2, 6 bases. Per germline, CDR1 MNHEY and CDR2 SVGEGT. The length of the CDR3 is 14 residues. V shed 6 bases and J shed 8 bases, with 17 bases lying between them. The CDR3 loop is CASRRLRGLDEQFF. CDR3 coding DNA: TGTGCCAGCAGGAGACTTAGGGGACTCGATGAGCAGTTCTTC.

The chain recombines TRBV5-1 with TRBJ2-5; 13 bases fit TRBD2. The germline V gene has CDR1 SGHRS and CDR2 YFSETQ. V gave up 4 bases and J gave up 5 bases; unmatched junction bases: 11. The CDR3 runs 17 residues. In DNA, the CDR3 is TGCGCCAGCAGCGAACTCGGGACTAGCGGGACTAGGGAGACCCAGTACTTC. Residues: CASSELGTSGTRETQYF.

This rearrangement joins TRBV10-3 to TRBJ2-1; D is perhaps TRBD1 or TRBD2 (5 bases each). Germline assignment: CDR1 ENHRY and CDR2 SYGVKD. The CDR3 runs 17 residues. Trimming pared 3 bases from V and 9 bases from J, leaving 24 bases between. The CDR3 sequence: CAISDSGIGAGQGEQFF. The CDR3 DNA reads as TGTGCCATCAGTGACTCCGGGATAGGGGCAGGGCAAGGTGAGCAGTTCTTC.

The chain is built from TRBV7-9 and TRBJ1-5, with D uncertain. With 5 bases removed from V and 1 base from J, the gap between germline ends came to 15 bases. This CDR3 region has 16 residues. Germline-derived CDR1 and CDR2 are SEHNR and FQNEAQ (reference sequence). The CDR3 region is CASSPEPDGSNQPQHF. As DNA, the CDR3 is TGTGCCAGCAGCCCCGAACCGGACGGAAGCAATCAGCCCCAGCATTTT.

This sequence joins TRBV7-2 and TRBJ2-7; weak D call: TRBD1 (5 bases). The V gene's germline CDR1 is SGHTA and CDR2 FQGNSA. The CDR3 is made up of 14 amino acids. The germline V and J ends were trimmed by 1 base and 2 bases, with 9 bases remaining between them. CDR3 sequence (DNA): TGTGCCAGCAGCTTAGGGGGCCTCACCTACGAGCAGTACTTC. This translates into CASSLGGLTYEQYF.

This clonotype occurred a few times. The chain combines TRBV4-3 with TRBJ1-2, with 8 nucleotides matching TRBD1. Germline CDR1 LGHNA, CDR2 YSLEER. The CDR3 is made up of 15 amino acids. V shed 4 bases and J 4 bases; nucleotides not matched to a gene: 8. CDR3 loop: CASSLTTGEAYGYTF. CDR3 DNA: TGCGCCAGCAGCCTGACGACAGGGGAGGCCTATGGCTACACCTTC.

The chain is built from TRBV20-1 and TRBJ1-2; no clear D. V lost 0 bases to trimming and J lost 6 bases, with 14 bases between them. CDR3 size: 14 residues. Germline values: CDR1 DFQATT, CDR2 SNEGSKA (reference sequence). The CDR3 is CSARDLGQVDGYTF. Here the CDR3 DNA reads TGCAGTGCTAGAGATCTCGGGCAGGTAGATGGCTACACCTTC.

This clonotype was counted a few times. The rearrangement joins TRBV11-3 to TRBJ2-7; D not certain. The germline V and J ends were trimmed by 8 bases and 6 bases, with 11 bases remaining between them. The CDR3 is 11 amino acids. Germline loops: CDR1 SGHNT, CDR2 YENEEA. CDR3 residues: CASSKSPEQYF. The CDR3 bases are TGTGCCAGCTCGAAGTCCCCCGAGCAGTACTTC.

The table lists this clonotype with many counts. V is TRBV5-1 and J is TRBJ2-3, with D hard to call. There are 15 residues in the CDR3. Germline lookup yields CDR1 SGHRS and CDR2 YFSETQ. V gave up 0 bases and J gave up 2 bases, with 10 bases separating them. CDR3 DNA: TGCGCCAGCAGCTTGGAAGGCCAGATCACAGATACGCAGTATTTT. Its translation is CASSLEGQITDTQYF.

This clonotype showed up just a few times. This chain links TRBV19 with TRBJ2-2; D call uncertain. Germline V gene lookup returns CDR1 LNHDA and CDR2 SQIVND (reference sequence). The CDR3 extends over 13 amino acids. V shed 5 bases and J shed 0 bases, with 4 bases lying between them. Here the CDR3 reads CASSRSNTGELFF. In DNA, the CDR3 is TGTGCCAGTAGTCGTTCGAACACCGGGGAGCTGTTTTTT. Drawing the rest from reference TRBV19 and TRBJ2-2, the complete variable domain is DGGITQSPKYLFRKEGQNVTLSCEQNLNHDAMYWYRQDPGQGLRLIYYSQIVNDFQKGDIAEGYSVSREKKESFPLTVTSAQKNPTAFYLCASSRSNTGELFFGEGSRLTVL.

There are many counts of this clonotype. V is TRBV7-3 and J is TRBJ2-3, with D hard to call. The ends were cut back, 0 bases at V and 2 bases at J, with 6 bases in the middle. The germline gives CDR1 SGHTA, CDR2 FQGTGA. This CDR3 is built from 14 residues. CDR3 bases: TGTGCCAGCAGCTTAACTAAAGACACAGATACGCAGTATTTT. Residues: CASSLTKDTDTQYF.

The chain joins TRBV5-6 to TRBJ2-7; 12 bases line up with TRBD1. With V trimmed by 3 bases and J by 7 bases, 5 bases remained unmatched. Per the germline V gene, CDR1 is SGHDT and CDR2 is YYEEEE. CDR3 size: 14 residues. For the CDR3, the DNA is TGTGCCAGCAGCTGGGGACAGGGGGCAAGGGAGCAGTACTTC. It encodes CASSWGQGAREQYF.

Turning to this clonotype: This may be a read error, as it is one base from a much larger clone. This chain joins TRBV11-3 and TRBJ2-1; TRBD2 aligns across 7 bases. This CDR3 is 14 amino acids long. The germline gives CDR1 SGHNT, CDR2 YENEEA. DNA of the CDR3: TGTGCCAGCAGCGCGCTTTCTAGCGGCAATGAGCAGTTATTC. Translated: CASSALSSGNEQLF.

V usage is TRBV11-2 and J usage is TRBJ1-5; the D is unclear. There are 13 residues in the CDR3. Germline-derived CDR1 and CDR2 are SGHAT and FQNNGV. Trimming took 5 bases from V and 5 from J, leaving 10 bases between them. DNA for the CDR3: TGTGCCAGCAGCCCCCATTGGGATCAGCCCCAGCATTTT. As protein: CASSPHWDQPQHF.

This clonotype was counted only a few times. V usage is TRBV29-1 and J usage is TRBJ1-2, with D perhaps TRBD1 (5 bases). This CDR3 region has 11 residues. The germline CDR1 and CDR2 sequences are SQVTM and ANQGSEA. The CDR3 here is CSMGDGYGYTF. In DNA, the CDR3 is TGCAGTATGGGGGATGGCTATGGCTACACCTTC.

Comments on this clonotype: This may come from a read error, since a much larger clone is one base off. The chain links TRBV7-9 to TRBJ2-5; D is unclear. This CDR3 is 12 amino acids long. Looked up from germline, CDR1 is SEHNR and CDR2 is FQNEAQ (reference sequence). V was clipped by 6 bases and J by 3 bases, with 8 bases between them. This CDR3 is CASSRAEETQYF. The CDR3 nucleotides read TGTGCCAGCAGTCGGGCAGAAGAGACCCAGTACTTC. The full variable domain, completed using reference TRBV7-9 and TRBJ2-5, is DTGVSQNPRHKITKRGQNVTFRCDPISEHNRLYWYRQTLGQGPEFLTYFQNEAQLEKSRLLSDRFSAERPKGSFSTLEIQRTEQGDSAMYLCASSRAEETQYFGPGTRLLVL.

This clonotype was counted a few times. The V gene is TRBV6-1, the J gene TRBJ1-5, with D uncertain. Germline V CDR1 and CDR2: MNHNS, SASEGT. The CDR3 spans 16 residues. V shed 5 bases and J shed 5 bases, with 19 bases lying between them. CDR3 protein: CASSFPDVGSDQPQHF. Here the CDR3 DNA reads TGTGCCAGCAGTTTTCCCGATGTAGGGTCAGATCAGCCCCAGCATTTT.

This clonotype was observed at least ten times. V is TRBV7-3 and J is TRBJ2-3; no clear D gene. The V end lost 5 bases, the J end lost 2 bases, and 8 bases lay between the germline ends. The CDR3 runs 13 residues. Looked up from germline, CDR1 is SGHTA and CDR2 is FQGTGA. CDR3 coding DNA: TGTGCCAGCAGCAGGGCTAACACAGATACGCAGTATTTT. Protein sequence: CASSRANTDTQYF.

This clonotype was counted many times. This chain connects TRBV5-1 to TRBJ2-2; D perhaps matches TRBD2 (7 bases). V lost 0 bases, J lost 5 bases, and 14 bases lay in between. Germline CDR1 and CDR2: SGHRS and YFSETQ. The CDR3 is made up of 16 amino acids. CDR3: CASSLVAGAPTGELFF. CDR3 nucleotides: TGCGCCAGCAGCTTGGTTGCGGGGGCGCCGACCGGGGAGCTGTTTTTT.